One and the same sample provided the 13 T cell receptor beta chains below, sequenced in a study of blood T cell repertoires in COVID-19. Assay used: immunoSEQ multiplex PCR; TCRdb lists only in-frame clones, some missing. The sample holds roughly 250,000 clones; approximately 83% are singletons and the top ten take around 3.3%. The specimen was PBMCs or T cells enriched from blood (not recorded which). The receptors were sampled from a woman between 40 and 50 years old with acute COVID-19.

As concerns this clone: Other nucleotide sequences from this sample produce the same CDR3. The J gene is TRBJ1-3, the V gene TRBV5-1, with D hard to call. The CDR3 consists of 13 residues. Trimming shortened V by 1 base and J by 1 base, and 3 bases separated the two germline ends. CDR1 is SGHRS, CDR2 YFSETQ, per germline. DNA of the CDR3: TGCGCCAGCAGCTTGTCATCTGGAAACACCATATATTTT. Its protein product is CASSLSSGNTIYF.

This clone was detected a few times. The chain uses TRBV6-1 and TRBJ2-7, with D possibly TRBD2 on 6 matching bases. From germline, CDR1 is MNHNS and CDR2 SASEGT. Trimming took off 1 base at V and 6 bases at J, with 13 bases between the two ends. This CDR3 has 14 amino acids. For the CDR3, the DNA is TGTGCCAGCAGTGAAGTTTGGAGGGATAGCGAGCAGTACTTC. Translating gives CASSEVWRDSEQYF.

V is TRBV29-1 and J is TRBJ2-1; 11 nucleotides match TRBD1. Germline CDR1 reads SQVTM; CDR2 reads ANQGSEA. Germline trimming cut 5 bases from V and 5 bases from J; bases unmatched to any gene: 2. CDR3 length: 13 amino acids. Here the CDR3 DNA reads TGCAGCGTTCGGACAGGGGGCGACAATGAGCAGTTCTTC. It yields the protein CSVRTGGDNEQFF.

The chain links TRBV24-1 to TRBJ2-1; tentatively, D is TRBD2 (6 bases). Germline V CDR1 and CDR2: KGHDR, SFDVKD. The CDR3 extends over 18 amino acids. Trimming cost V 5 bases and J 0 bases, with 19 bases left between them. The CDR3 nucleotides are TGTGCCACCAGTGGACCGACCGGGACTCTTTACTCCTACAATGAGCAGTTCTTC. Translation: CATSGPTGTLYSYNEQFF.

The chain recombines TRBV11-3 with TRBJ1-1; D remains ambiguous. This CDR3 contains 12 residues. V was pared by 2 bases and J by 7 bases, with 8 bases between. Germline CDR1 reads SGHNT; CDR2 reads YENEEA. The CDR3 sequence is CASSLHPGEAFF. CDR3 sequence (DNA): TGTGCCAGCAGCTTACATCCGGGTGAAGCTTTCTTT.

The chain carries TRBV5-1 and TRBJ1-1, with D perhaps matching TRBD1 (6 bases). Germline CDR1 is SGHRS and CDR2 is YFSETQ. CDR3 length equals 15 residues. Trimming cost V 4 bases and J 1 base, with 14 bases left between them. CDR3 amino acids: CASSRVPGQNTEAFF. As DNA, the CDR3 is TGCGCCAGCAGCCGAGTACCGGGACAGAACACTGAAGCTTTCTTT.

This chain joins TRBV19 and TRBJ1-4; 7 nucleotides agree with TRBD1. Germline CDR1 LNHDA, CDR2 SQIVND (reference sequence). The CDR3 totals 15 residues. The J segment lost 7 bases and the V segment lost 6 bases, leaving 11 bases of the junction unmatched. The CDR3 here is CASRPDREMSEKLFF. In DNA form, the CDR3 reads TGTGCCAGTAGGCCCGACAGGGAGATGAGTGAAAAACTGTTTTTT.

This chain links TRBV7-3 with TRBJ2-1, with TRBD2 matching 11 bases. The CDR3 contains 16 residues. V lost 5 bases to trimming and J lost 4 bases; unmatched junction nucleotides: 7. The germline V gene has CDR1 SGHTA and CDR2 FQGTGA. As DNA, the CDR3 is TGTGCCAGCAGCCCAAGGGGGACTAGCGGTTACAATGAGCAGTTCTTC. Translated, it gives CASSPRGTSGYNEQFF.

The chain combines TRBV7-3 with TRBJ1-1; 10 bases align to TRBD1. Germline V gives CDR1 SGHTA, CDR2 FQGTGA. The CDR3 length is 15 residues. With 5 bases clipped from V and 7 bases from J, the junction kept 10 bases outside the gene matches. Written as DNA, the CDR3 is TGTGCCAGCAGCCCAAGGGACAGGGGATCGGGTGAAGCTTTCTTT. Translated: CASSPRDRGSGEAFF.

The rearrangement joins TRBV7-9 to TRBJ1-2; 8 positions agree with TRBD1. The trim removed 5 bases at V and 8 bases at J, leaving 7 bases unmatched. The CDR3 runs to 13 residues. CDR1 SEHNR and CDR2 FQNEAQ come from the germline V gene (reference sequence). CDR3 nucleotide sequence: TGTGCCAGCAGCATCCAGGGGGCTGAAGGCTACACCTTC. It yields the protein CASSIQGAEGYTF.

The chain couples TRBV6-6 to TRBJ1-4; 9 bases line up with TRBD1. J gave up 4 bases and V 8 bases, and 11 bases lay outside the gene matches. Germline CDR1 MNHNY, CDR2 SVGAGI (reference sequence). CDR3 length: 16 amino acids. DNA for the CDR3: TGTGCCAGCCTTCCACACAGGGGGCGAGTTAATGAAAAACTGTTTTTT. Translated: CASLPHRGRVNEKLFF.

This clone was counted once. This sequence joins TRBV18 and TRBJ1-2, with 9 bases aligning to TRBD1. CDR1 KGHSH and CDR2 LQKENI come from the germline V gene. The CDR3 length is 14 residues. J lost 6 bases, V lost 4 bases, and 6 bases had no gene match. The DNA of the CDR3 is TGTGCCAGCTCACAGCTACAGGGGGCTCATGGCTACACCTTC. Encoded protein: CASSQLQGAHGYTF. Together with reference TRBV18 and TRBJ1-2, the CDR3 gives the full variable domain: NAGVMQNPRHLVRRRGQEARLRCSPMKGHSHVYWYRQLPEEGLKFMVYLQKENIIDESGMPKERFSAEFPKEGPSILRIQQVVRGDSAAYFCASSQLQGAHGYTFGSGTRLTVV.

The chain has TRBV14 and TRBJ1-1, with D possibly TRBD1 on 5 matching bases. The V gene lost 0 bases and the J gene lost 4 bases, with 6 bases spanning the gap. Per the germline V gene, CDR1 is SGHDN and CDR2 is FVKESK. The CDR3 has 13 residues. CDR3 sequence (DNA): TGTGCCAGCAGCCAAGAGGGGGGCACTGAAGCTTTCTTT. As protein: CASSQEGGTEAFF.